The 30 T cell receptor beta chains listed next were all sequenced from one sample in a study of spatial heterogeneity in lung cancer. Study outcomes and limitations: Mutation tallies in tumors tracked expanded intratumoral alpha and beta TCR counts.

Their antigens are not known. Time point meaning: sample taken at primary tumor resection. TCRdb analysed the 5' RACE reads with MiXCR anew, one entry per CDR3 protein. The sample lists about 6,800 distinct CDR3 sequences, around 15% occurring once. This specimen was lung tumor tissue, taken at surgery. These receptors were collected from a female donor with early-stage non-small cell lung cancer.

This clonotype is termed medium-sized. V and J are TRBV2 and TRBJ2-7; D tentatively reads TRBD1 or TRBD2 (6 bases each). V lost 4 bases and J 4 bases, leaving 11 bases between the germline ends. This CDR3 is built from 13 residues. Germline CDR1 and CDR2: SNHLY and FYNNEI. The CDR3 DNA reads as TGTGCCAGCAGTGGGGGGGCCAGATACGAGCAGTACTTC. Its translation is CASSGGARYEQYF.

At least ten counts were recorded for this clonotype. The chain has TRBV12-2 and TRBJ1-5; TRBD1 is the table's D call and was not checked against the DNA. TRBV12-2 is a pseudogene locus. The CDR3 has 19 amino acids. CDR3 sequence (DNA): TGTGCAAGTCGCTTAGATTGGGTTGTGCGACAGGGAGTGAGTCAGCCCCAGCATTTT. Its protein is CASRLDWVVRQGVSQPQHF.

This clonotype came up many times. The chain recombines TRBV2 with TRBJ2-7; tentatively, D is TRBD2 (6 bases). The CDR3 extends over 15 amino acids. V lost 1 base and J 2 bases, leaving 12 bases between the germline ends. Germline V gene data show CDR1 as SNHLY and CDR2 as FYNNEI. CDR3 in amino acids: CASSEERGATYEQYF. The CDR3 nucleotides are TGTGCCAGCAGTGAAGAGCGCGGGGCGACCTACGAGCAGTACTTC.

This clonotype counts as medium-sized. The J gene is TRBJ2-2, the V gene TRBV10-3; no clear D gene. Trimming stripped 1 base from V and 4 bases from J, with 1 base between. Germline V lookup: CDR1 ENHRY, CDR2 SYGVKD. The length of the CDR3 is 12 residues. The CDR3 coding sequence is TGTGCCATCAGTGAGTTCACCGGGGAGCTGTTTTTT. Amino acid sequence: CAISEFTGELFF.

By share of the sample, this clonotype is medium-sized. This sequence joins TRBV5-1 and TRBJ1-2; D is undetermined. The CDR3 is made up of 16 amino acids. Between the trimmed V and J ends, which lost 4 bases and 8 bases, there was a span of 24 bases. Germline assignment: CDR1 SGHRS and CDR2 YFSETQ. The CDR3: CASSAGGIGPSEGYTF. The CDR3, as DNA: TGCGCCAGCAGCGCTGGAGGCATCGGGCCATCGGAAGGCTACACCTTC.

The chain couples TRBV12-2 to TRBJ2-7; the table names TRBD2, a call not compared with the DNA. TRBV12-2 is listed as a pseudogene. CDR3 length equals 18 residues. The CDR3 DNA sequence: TGTGCAAGTTGCTTAGCGCAAAAGTCAGACTATCATTCCTACGAGCAGTACTTC. Translating gives CASCLAQKSDYHSYEQYF.

This clonotype has ten or more counts. This chain links TRBV4-3 with TRBJ2-5, with 8 nucleotides matching TRBD2. This CDR3 is built from 17 residues. V gave up 0 bases and J gave up 7 bases; unmatched junction bases: 13. The germline CDR1 and CDR2 sequences are LGHNA and YSLEER. Written as DNA, the CDR3 is TGCGCCAGCAGCCAAGATTTGCGGGGAGCGGGGGCCAGGACCCAGTACTTC. This encodes CASSQDLRGAGARTQYF.

The chain joins TRBV12-3 or TRBV12-4 to TRBJ2-7; no reliable D call. The CDR3 loop spans 14 amino acids. The V and J ends lost 2 bases and 2 bases respectively, with 10 bases between them. As DNA, the CDR3 is TGTGCCAGCAGTTTAATCGGCTACCCCTACGAGCAGTACTTC. This gives the protein CASSLIGYPYEQYF.

This clonotype is medium-sized within its sample. The V gene is TRBV9, the J gene TRBJ2-1; 7 nucleotides align to TRBD2. The CDR3 is made up of 15 amino acids. CDR1 is SGDLS and CDR2 is YYNGEE in the germline V gene. The trim removed 0 bases at V and 7 bases at J, leaving 7 bases unmatched. This CDR3 reads CASSVVPGGGNEQFF. The CDR3 DNA sequence: TGTGCCAGCAGCGTAGTCCCGGGGGGAGGTAATGAGCAGTTCTTC.

There are many counts of this clonotype. This chain uses TRBV20-1 with TRBJ2-5; 13 bases fit TRBD2. The CDR3 covers 17 residues. V trimming: 6 bases; J trimming: 3 bases; junction bases outside the gene matches: 13. The germline CDR1 and CDR2 sequences are DFQATT and SNEGSKA (reference sequence). This CDR3 reads CSAIIGTSGDTEETQYF. The CDR3, as DNA: TGCAGTGCCATAATCGGGACTAGCGGGGATACGGAAGAGACCCAGTACTTC.

This clonotype is categorized as medium-sized (0.01 to 0.1%). The V and J genes are TRBV7-9 and TRBJ2-7; maybe TRBD2 (6 bases). The CDR3 is 15 residues long. V lost 2 bases to trimming and J lost 6 bases, with 17 bases between them. Germline V gives CDR1 SEHNR, CDR2 FQNEAQ (reference sequence). CDR3 sequence reads: CASSLMVGRGGEQYF. In nucleotides, the CDR3 is TGTGCCAGCAGCTTAATGGTCGGACGGGGAGGCGAGCAGTACTTC.

This clonotype is labeled as medium-sized (0.01 to 0.1%). The V gene is TRBV12-3 or TRBV12-4, the J gene TRBJ2-5, with 9 nucleotides matching TRBD2. The junction had 12 bases not matched to a gene; V was cut back by 0 bases and J by 7 bases. The CDR3 loop spans 17 amino acids. The DNA of the CDR3 is TGTGCCAGCAGTTTAGCTAGTGAGCGGGGGGCTCGGGTGACCCAGTACTTC. Amino acids: CASSLASERGARVTQYF.

Relative to its sample, this clonotype is medium-sized (0.01 to 0.1%). The chain carries TRBV7-9 and TRBJ2-4, with 9 bases that match TRBD2. The CDR3 spans 16 residues. V lost 5 bases, J lost 2 bases, and 7 bases stayed unmatched. Germline V lookup: CDR1 SEHNR, CDR2 FQNEAQ (reference sequence). In DNA form, the CDR3 reads TGTGCCAGCAGCCCCGATCTAGCGGGGACCAAAAACATTCAGTACTTC. Amino acids: CASSPDLAGTKNIQYF.

This clonotype was observed many times. In DNA form, the CDR3 reads TGTGCCAGCAGCGTACAGGGTTACACTGAAGCTTTCTTT. The encoded protein is CASSVQGYTEAFF. The chain joins TRBV7-3 to TRBJ1-1; maybe TRBD1 (6 bases). V was clipped by 5 bases and J by 3 bases, with 10 bases between them. This CDR3 is 13 amino acids long. Germline CDR1 reads SGHTA; CDR2 reads FQGTGA.

By proportion, this clonotype is medium-sized (0.01 to 0.1%). The rearrangement links TRBV18 to TRBJ1-2; unclear D gene. CDR3 length equals 13 residues. With 2 bases removed from V and 5 bases from J, the gap between germline ends came to 9 bases. In germline, CDR1 is KGHSH, CDR2 LQKENI. CDR3 protein: CASSPEGRYGYTF. The CDR3 bases are TGTGCCAGCTCACCAGAGGGAAGGTATGGCTACACCTTC.

This clonotype is termed medium-sized (0.01 to 0.1%). The chain carries TRBV6-1 and TRBJ1-5, with no clear D. This CDR3 comprises 13 residues. CDR1 MNHNS and CDR2 SASEGT come from the germline V gene. The V and J ends lost 4 bases and 5 bases respectively, with 9 bases between them. In nucleotides, the CDR3 is TGTGCCAGCAGTGCAGGACCCGATCAGCCCCAGCATTTT. It encodes CASSAGPDQPQHF.

This clonotype is deemed medium-sized. This chain connects TRBV19 to TRBJ1-5; tentative D call: TRBD1 (6 bases). Germline V CDR1 and CDR2: LNHDA, SQIVND (reference sequence). V lost 3 bases to trimming and J lost 6 bases, with 12 bases between them. The CDR3 covers 14 residues. CDR3: CASSMRGAGQPQHF. The DNA for the CDR3 is TGTGCCAGTAGTATGCGGGGGGCAGGTCAGCCCCAGCATTTT.

This clonotype is judged medium-sized. The chain links TRBV27 to TRBJ2-7, with D possibly being TRBD1 (6 bases). The germline CDR1 and CDR2 sequences are MNHEY and SMNVEV (reference sequence). Trimming left V 3 bases short and J 2 bases short, with 11 bases between. The CDR3 contains 14 residues. This chain's CDR3 is CASSFLDSTYEQYF. Written as DNA, the CDR3 is TGTGCCAGCAGTTTTCTGGACAGCACCTACGAGCAGTACTTC.

The V and J genes are TRBV5-6 and TRBJ2-7; D might be TRBD2 (6 bases). The CDR3 runs to 14 residues. The ends were cut back, 3 bases at V and 3 bases at J, with 13 bases in the middle. CDR1 SGHDT and CDR2 YYEEEE come from the germline V gene. The CDR3 reads CASSSGAGSYEQYF. CDR3 DNA: TGTGCCAGCAGCTCCGGGGCCGGGAGCTACGAGCAGTACTTC. The entire variable domain, with the rest obtained from reference TRBV5-6 and TRBJ2-7, is as follows: DAGVTQSPTHLIKTRGQQVTLRCSPKSGHDTVSWYQQALGQGPQFIFQYYEEEERQRGNFPDRFSGHQFPNYSSELNVNALLLGDSALYLCASSSGAGSYEQYFGPGTRLTVT.

In this sample, this clonotype is medium-sized. This chain joins TRBV20-1 and TRBJ1-4; D is ambiguous. Trimming took off 5 bases at V and 8 bases at J, with 12 bases between the two ends. Germline CDR1 and CDR2: DFQATT and SNEGSKA (reference sequence). The CDR3 spans 12 residues. CDR3 coding DNA: TGCAGTGCTTCACGGGGTCCGGAAAAACTGTTTTTT. Protein product: CSASRGPEKLFF.

Ten or more counts support this clonotype. The CDR3: CASGSKDEQFF. In DNA form, the CDR3 reads TGTGCCAGTGGTAGCAAGGATGAGCAGTTCTTC. The genes are TRBV12-3 or TRBV12-4 and TRBJ2-1, with D hard to call. The CDR3 spans 11 residues. The V end was cut by 9 bases, the J end by 8 bases, with 11 bases between.

In its sample, this clonotype was seen many times. The chain carries TRBV27 and TRBJ2-7; 7 positions agree with TRBD1. This CDR3 contains 11 residues. CDR1 MNHEY and CDR2 SMNVEV come from the germline V gene (reference sequence). The junction had 1 base not matched to a gene; V was cut back by 4 bases and J by 7 bases. The CDR3 spells CASSSRGEQYF. The CDR3 DNA is TGTGCCAGCAGTTCCAGGGGGGAGCAGTACTTC.

Ten or more counts support this clonotype. The chain uses TRBV27 and TRBJ1-5; the match to TRBD1 covers 7 bases. Germline V CDR1 and CDR2: MNHEY, SMNVEV (reference sequence). The CDR3 length is 15 residues. V trimming: 5 bases; J trimming: 3 bases; junction bases outside the gene matches: 7. CDR3 protein: CASSQQGNINQPQHF. The DNA of the CDR3 is TGTGCCAGCAGTCAACAGGGGAATATCAATCAGCCCCAGCATTTT.

This clonotype was seen ten or more times. The V call is TRBV5-1, the J call TRBJ2-5; TRBD2 might be the D (6 bases). Germline loops: CDR1 SGHRS, CDR2 YFSETQ. The germline V and J ends were trimmed by 0 bases and 1 base, with 13 bases remaining between them. The CDR3 is made up of 16 amino acids. CDR3 bases: TGCGCCAGCAGCTTGGCTCGAGCGGGTGGCCAAGAGACCCAGTACTTC. Its translation: CASSLARAGGQETQYF.

This clonotype has ten or more counts. V and J are TRBV6-2 or TRBV6-3 and TRBJ2-2, with TRBD2 identical over 8 bases. This CDR3 spans 16 amino acids. Germline trimming cut 2 bases from V and 1 base from J; bases unmatched to any gene: 3. Germline CDR1 reads MNHEY; CDR2 reads SVGEGT. The CDR3 loop is CASSYIGTRNTGELFF. The CDR3 DNA is TGTGCCAGCAGTTACATCGGGACTAGGAACACCGGGGAGCTGTTTTTT.

This clonotype ranks as medium-sized. The chain couples TRBV12-3 or TRBV12-4 to TRBJ2-7; 9 bases are a match to TRBD1. This CDR3 is built from 15 residues. V trimming: 5 bases; J trimming: 0 bases; junction bases outside the gene matches: 5. The CDR3 sequence is CASSGQGTFSYEQYF. As DNA, the CDR3 is TGTGCCAGCAGTGGACAGGGGACCTTCTCCTACGAGCAGTACTTC.

Ten or more counts support this clonotype. The chain carries TRBV7-8 and TRBJ1-6; no reliable D call. The germline gives CDR1 SGHVS, CDR2 FQNEAQ. The CDR3 spans 14 residues. Between the trimmed V and J ends, which lost 5 bases and 10 bases, there was a span of 15 bases. CDR3 DNA sequence: TGTGCCAGCAGCGTCTCAGGAACAACCTCACCCCTCCACTTT. Amino acid sequence: CASSVSGTTSPLHF.

This clonotype occurred many times. The CDR3 is CASRTNAGSPNYGYTF. CDR3 in DNA: TGTGCCAGTAGGACAAACGCAGGATCCCCTAACTATGGCTACACCTTC. This chain joins TRBV19 and TRBJ1-2, with unresolved D. Germline-derived CDR1 and CDR2 are LNHDA and SQIVND (reference sequence). The CDR3 is made up of 16 amino acids. Trimming shortened V by 6 bases and J by 0 bases, and 17 bases separated the two germline ends.

By share, this clonotype ranks as medium-sized (0.01 to 0.1%). The chain joins TRBV6-6 to TRBJ1-5; TRBD1 might be the D (5 bases). Trimming pared 2 bases from V and 2 bases from J, leaving 13 bases between. The CDR3 is 16 residues long. The germline CDR1 and CDR2 sequences are MNHNY and SVGAGI (reference sequence). This chain's CDR3 is CASSYVPTRGNQPQHF. The CDR3 DNA follows: TGTGCCAGCAGTTACGTACCAACCAGGGGCAATCAGCCCCAGCATTTT.

This clonotype was observed a few times. The chain uses TRBV10-3 and TRBJ2-7; 7 bases are a match to TRBD1. The CDR3 covers 15 residues. Per germline, CDR1 ENHRY and CDR2 SYGVKD. Trimming at V came to 8 bases and at J to 0 bases, leaving 10 bases not matched to a gene. CDR3 region: CAIREGGQFSYEQYF. The DNA of the CDR3 is TGTGCCATCCGAGAAGGGGGACAGTTCTCCTACGAGCAGTACTTC.